This is a list of T cell receptor beta chains from one sample in a study of shared clonotypes between healthy human individuals. Profiling relied on immunoSEQ multiplex PCR, and the TCRdb table lists in-frame clones only, not all of them. This table holds about 1.5 million clones, 95% to 99% found once. Sample: naive CD4+ T cells sorted from blood. Source of these receptors: a man aged 25-40 years in good health. CDR3s include the opening cysteine and the closing phenylalanine or tryptophan. Fields, in order: D gene, J gene, V gene, CDR3 DNA, CDR3 protein. A D gene is named only where the DNA matches it firmly.

.,TRBJ2-7,TRBV19,TGTGCCAGTAGTAAAACAGAGCCCTACGAGCAGTACTTC,CASSKTEPYEQYF
TRBD2,TRBJ2-5,TRBV27,TGTGCCAGCAGCGGACTAGCGGGAGGAGAGACCCAGTACTTC,CASSGLAGGETQYF
.,TRBJ2-5,TRBV7-3,TGTGCCAGCAGCACTTCCCGATTACAAGAGACCCAGTACTTC,CASSTSRLQETQYF
.,TRBJ2-5,TRBV4-3,TGCGCCAGCAGCGCAAGCGTAGCGGCATTCCAAGAGACCCAGTACTTC,CASSASVAAFQETQYF
TRBD1,TRBJ2-5,TRBV12-5,TGTGCTAGTGGTCGGACAGGGCAAGAGACCCAGTACTTC,CASGRTGQETQYF
TRBD2,TRBJ2-7,TRBV29-1,TGCAGCGTTCGAGGACTAGCGGTAGAGCAGTACTTC,CSVRGLAVEQYF
.,TRBJ2-7,TRBV28,TGTGCCTCCCACAGCGGGTACTACGAGCAGTACTTC,CASHSGYYEQYF
.,TRBJ2-7,TRBV14,TGTGCCAGCAGCCAAGTAGGCCTTAGCAAATACGAGCAGTACTTC,CASSQVGLSKYEQYF
TRBD1,TRBJ1-5,TRBV27,TGTGCCAGCAGTTCATGGACAGGGGGCTCCAATCAGCCCCAGCATTTT,CASSSWTGGSNQPQHF
.,TRBJ1-1,TRBV6-6,TGTGCCAGCAGGTCATACACTGAAGCTTTCTTT,CASRSYTEAFF
.,TRBJ1-5,TRBV28,TGTGCCAGCAGTTTATCAGGTTATAGCAATCAGCCCCAGCATTTT,CASSLSGYSNQPQHF